This TCR beta chain stems from a study of blood T cells in healthy people across ages. Combining a sample-barcoded 5' primer with a J-beta primer mix, a second PCR ran for roughly 7 to 11 cycles. TCRdb fed the 5' RACE reads into MiXCR, producing one record per CDR3 protein. The table lists over 1,300,000 distinct CDR3 sequences, around 55% of them singletons. This CDR3 contains 12 residues. V gave up 4 bases and J gave up 7 bases, with 10 bases separating them. Looked up from germline, CDR1 is GTSNPN and CDR2 is SVGIG (reference sequence). This chain links TRBV30 with TRBJ1-4; weak D call: TRBD1 (5 bases). The origin of this receptor is a man aged 18 to 29 in good health. Sequenced sample: blood. The CDR3 region has the DNA TGTGCCTGGACCGTAGGGGCTGAAAAACTGTTTTTT. It codes for CAWTVGAEKLFF.